The 3 T cell receptor beta chains presented below share a single source sample, sequenced in a study of graft-versus-host responses after intestinal transplantation. Clones were read by immunoSEQ multiplex PCR, and TCRdb kept only the in-frame ones, dropping some. The sample includes some 13,000 clones, approximately 30% of them seen just once. The sample here was alloreactive CD4+ T cells from a mixed lymphocyte reaction culture, taken before intestinal transplant. Subset given: CFSE-low proliferating T cells sorted from roughly 6-day pre-transplant mixed lymphocyte reaction (GvH or HvG direction). These TCRs come from a human patient who received an intestinal transplant.

A few counts support this clone. The chain recombines TRBV5-4 with TRBJ2-3; the D gene is possibly TRBD1 (5 bases). Trimming cost V 4 bases and J 2 bases, with 14 bases left between them. This CDR3 is 15 amino acids long. Germline V gene data show CDR1 as SGHNT and CDR2 as YYREEE (reference sequence). CDR3 sequence reads: CASSPDRIITDTQYF. In DNA form, the CDR3 reads TGTGCCAGCAGCCCCGACAGAATCATCACAGATACGCAGTATTTT.

The rearrangement joins TRBV7-9 to TRBJ1-2, with D possibly TRBD1 on 5 matching bases. V was pared by 3 bases and J by 4 bases, with 12 bases between. Germline CDR1 SEHNR, CDR2 FQNEAQ (reference sequence). The CDR3 consists of 14 residues. The CDR3 bases are TGTGCCAGCAGCTTGGATCCGGGGGTCTATGGCTACACCTTC. Translation: CASSLDPGVYGYTF.

This clone has just a few counts. The chain has TRBV10-3 and TRBJ2-7; no reliable D call. In germline, CDR1 is ENHRY, CDR2 SYGVKD. Trimming took 7 bases from V and 2 from J, leaving 12 bases between them. The CDR3 is 13 residues long. CDR3 sequence: CAITPGVTYEQYF. CDR3 nucleotide sequence: TGTGCCATCACCCCGGGTGTGACCTACGAGCAGTACTTC.